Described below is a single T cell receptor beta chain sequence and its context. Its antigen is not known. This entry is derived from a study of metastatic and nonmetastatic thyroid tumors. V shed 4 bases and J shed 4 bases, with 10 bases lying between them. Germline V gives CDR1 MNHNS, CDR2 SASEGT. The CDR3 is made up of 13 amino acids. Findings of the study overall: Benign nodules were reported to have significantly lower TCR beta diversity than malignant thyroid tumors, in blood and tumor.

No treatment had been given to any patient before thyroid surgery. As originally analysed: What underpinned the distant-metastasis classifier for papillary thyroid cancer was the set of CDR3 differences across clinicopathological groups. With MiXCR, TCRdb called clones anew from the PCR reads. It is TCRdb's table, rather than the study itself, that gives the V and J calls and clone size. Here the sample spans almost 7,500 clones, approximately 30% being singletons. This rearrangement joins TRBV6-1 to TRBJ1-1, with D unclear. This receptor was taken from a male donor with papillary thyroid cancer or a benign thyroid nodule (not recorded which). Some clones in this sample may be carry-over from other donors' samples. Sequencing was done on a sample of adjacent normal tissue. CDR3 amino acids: CASSATRSTEAFF. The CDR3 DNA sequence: TGTGCCAGCAGTGCAACCAGGAGCACTGAAGCTTTCTTT.